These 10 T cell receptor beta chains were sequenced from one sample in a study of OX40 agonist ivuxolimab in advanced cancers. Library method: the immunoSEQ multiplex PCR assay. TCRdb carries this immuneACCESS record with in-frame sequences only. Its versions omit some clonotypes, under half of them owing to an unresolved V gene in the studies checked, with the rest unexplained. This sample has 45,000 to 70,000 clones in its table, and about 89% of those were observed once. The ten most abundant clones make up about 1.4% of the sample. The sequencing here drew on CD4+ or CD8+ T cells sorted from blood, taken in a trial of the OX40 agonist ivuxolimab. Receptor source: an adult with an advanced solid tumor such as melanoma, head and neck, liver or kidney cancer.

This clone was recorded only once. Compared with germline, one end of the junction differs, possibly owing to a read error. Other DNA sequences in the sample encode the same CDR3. The CDR3 bases are TGTGCCACTAGCAGAGATGGCGGGGGAGGGAATGAAAAACTGTTTTTT. It encodes CATSRDGGGGNEKLFF. V is TRBV15 and J is TRBJ1-4, with D possibly TRBD1 on 5 matching bases. Per the germline V gene, CDR1 is LNHNV and CDR2 is YYDKDF (reference sequence). The CDR3 contains 16 residues.

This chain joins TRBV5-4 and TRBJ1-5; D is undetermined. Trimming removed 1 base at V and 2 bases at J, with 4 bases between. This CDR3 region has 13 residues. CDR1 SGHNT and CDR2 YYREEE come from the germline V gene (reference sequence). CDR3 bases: TGTGCCAGCAGCTTGTTCGGCAATCAGCCCCAGCATTTT. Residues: CASSLFGNQPQHF.

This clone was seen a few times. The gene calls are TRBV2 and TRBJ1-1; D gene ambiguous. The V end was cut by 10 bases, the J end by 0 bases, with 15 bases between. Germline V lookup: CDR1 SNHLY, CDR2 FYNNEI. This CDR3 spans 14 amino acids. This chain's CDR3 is CATKSQAMNTEAFF. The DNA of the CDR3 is TGTGCCACCAAGTCCCAGGCCATGAACACTGAAGCTTTCTTT. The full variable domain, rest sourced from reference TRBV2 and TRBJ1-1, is EPEVTQTPSHQVTQMGQEVILRCVPISNHLYFYWYRQILGQKVEFLVSFYNNEISEKSEIFDDQFSVERPDGSNFTLKIRSTKLEDSAMYFCATKSQAMNTEAFFGQGTRLTVV.

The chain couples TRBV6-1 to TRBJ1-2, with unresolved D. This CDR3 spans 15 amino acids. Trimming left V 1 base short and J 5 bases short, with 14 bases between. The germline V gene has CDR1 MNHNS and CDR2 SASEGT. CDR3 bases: TGTGCCAGCAGTGAAGTGGTAGACCGGCGGTATGGCTACACCTTC. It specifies CASSEVVDRRYGYTF.

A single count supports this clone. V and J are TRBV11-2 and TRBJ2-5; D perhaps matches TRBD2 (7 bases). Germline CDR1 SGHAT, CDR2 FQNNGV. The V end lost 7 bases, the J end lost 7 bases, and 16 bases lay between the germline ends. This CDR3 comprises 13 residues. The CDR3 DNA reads TGTGCCAGCACTCCTCGGGGGGCGGTGACCCAGTACTTC. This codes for CASTPRGAVTQYF.

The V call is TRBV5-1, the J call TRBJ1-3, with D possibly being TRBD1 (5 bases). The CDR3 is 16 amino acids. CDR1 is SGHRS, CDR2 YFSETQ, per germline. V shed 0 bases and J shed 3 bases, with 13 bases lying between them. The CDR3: CASSLAWGDGGNTIYF. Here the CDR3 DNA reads TGCGCCAGCAGCTTGGCCTGGGGGGACGGTGGAAACACCATATATTTT.

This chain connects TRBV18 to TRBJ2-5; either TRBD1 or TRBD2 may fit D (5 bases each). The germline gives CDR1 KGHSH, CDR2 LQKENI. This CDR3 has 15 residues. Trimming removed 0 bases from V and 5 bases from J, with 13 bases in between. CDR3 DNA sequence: TGTGCCAGCTCACCACCGGGGGTAGGGTTGGAGACCCAGTACTTC. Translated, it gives CASSPPGVGLETQYF.

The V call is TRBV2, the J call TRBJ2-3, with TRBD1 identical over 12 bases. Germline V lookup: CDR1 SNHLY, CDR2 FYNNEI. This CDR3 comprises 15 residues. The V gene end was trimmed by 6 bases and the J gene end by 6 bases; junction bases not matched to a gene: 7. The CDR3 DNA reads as TGTGCCAGCAGGGCCGGGACAGGGGGCGGGGATACGCAGTATTTT. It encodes CASRAGTGGGDTQYF.

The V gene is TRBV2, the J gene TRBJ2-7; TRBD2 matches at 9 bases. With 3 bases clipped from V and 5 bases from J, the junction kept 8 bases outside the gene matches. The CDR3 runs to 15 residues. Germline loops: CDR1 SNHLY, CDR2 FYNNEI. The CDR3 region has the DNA TGTGCCAGCAGTGAGACGGCTAGCGGGACCCACGAGCAGTACTTC. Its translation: CASSETASGTHEQYF.

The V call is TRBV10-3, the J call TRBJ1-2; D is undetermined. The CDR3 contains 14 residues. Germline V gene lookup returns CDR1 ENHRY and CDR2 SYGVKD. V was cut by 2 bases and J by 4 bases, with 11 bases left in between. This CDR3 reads CAISETGRSYGYTF. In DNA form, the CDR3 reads TGTGCCATCAGTGAGACCGGGAGGAGCTATGGCTACACCTTC.